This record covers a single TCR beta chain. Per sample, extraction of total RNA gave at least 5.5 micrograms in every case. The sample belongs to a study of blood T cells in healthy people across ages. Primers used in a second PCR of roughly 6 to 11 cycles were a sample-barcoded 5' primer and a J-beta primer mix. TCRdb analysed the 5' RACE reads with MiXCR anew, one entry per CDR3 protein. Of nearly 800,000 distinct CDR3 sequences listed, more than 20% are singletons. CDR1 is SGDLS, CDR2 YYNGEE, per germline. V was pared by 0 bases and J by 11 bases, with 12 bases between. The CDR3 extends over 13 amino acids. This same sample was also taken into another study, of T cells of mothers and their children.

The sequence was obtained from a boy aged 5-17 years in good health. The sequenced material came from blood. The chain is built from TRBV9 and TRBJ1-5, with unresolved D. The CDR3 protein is CASSVDVGSAQHF. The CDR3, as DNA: TGTGCCAGCAGCGTAGACGTCGGCTCAGCCCAGCATTTT. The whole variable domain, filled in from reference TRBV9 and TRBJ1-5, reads DSGVTQTPKHLITATGQRVTLRCSPRSGDLSVYWYQQSLDQGLQFLIQYYNGEERAKGNILERFSAQQFPDLHSELNLSSLELGDSALYFCASSVDVGSAQHFGDGTRLSIL.